The clone carrying this TCR beta chain showed up just once. Antigen unknown. This entry comes from a study of CD8 T cells in Susac syndrome. Study-wide findings and caveats: The study's TCR sequencing and HLA analysis covered a relatively small number of individuals, and the study acknowledged this.

The RNA input was roughly 0.5 to 1 ug, and it was reverse transcribed with random hexamers. MiXCR, run by TCRdb on the immunoSEQ multiplex PCR reads, gives a single entry per CDR3 protein. The data hold approximately 120,000 distinct CDR3 sequences, with approximately 90% observed a single time. The CDR3 runs 13 residues. Germline loops: CDR1 DFQATT, CDR2 SNEGSKA (reference sequence). V trimming: 3 bases; J trimming: 3 bases; junction bases outside the gene matches: 4. V is TRBV20-1 and J is TRBJ2-5; 7 nucleotides agree with TRBD1. The specimen sequenced was CD8+ T cells from PBMCs. The origin of this receptor is a human donor in good health. Here the CDR3 DNA reads TGCAGTGCTAGGTCGGGACAGAAAGAGACCCAGTACTTC. Translated, it gives CSARSGQKETQYF.